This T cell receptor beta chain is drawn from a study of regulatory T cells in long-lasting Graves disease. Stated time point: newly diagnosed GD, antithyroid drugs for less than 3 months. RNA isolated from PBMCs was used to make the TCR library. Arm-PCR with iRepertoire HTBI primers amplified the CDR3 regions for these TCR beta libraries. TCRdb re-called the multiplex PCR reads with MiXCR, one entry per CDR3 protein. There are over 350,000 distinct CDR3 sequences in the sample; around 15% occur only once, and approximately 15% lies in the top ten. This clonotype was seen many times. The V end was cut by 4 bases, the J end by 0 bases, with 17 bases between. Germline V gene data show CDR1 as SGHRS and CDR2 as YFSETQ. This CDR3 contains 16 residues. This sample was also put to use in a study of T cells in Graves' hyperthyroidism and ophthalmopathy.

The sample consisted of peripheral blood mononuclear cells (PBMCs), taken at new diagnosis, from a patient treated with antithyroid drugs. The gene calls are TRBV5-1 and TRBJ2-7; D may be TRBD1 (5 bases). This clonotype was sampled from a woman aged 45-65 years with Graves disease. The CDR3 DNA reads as TGCGCCAGCAGCGCGGATACGGACAAGCCCTCCTACGAGCAGTACTTC. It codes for CASSADTDKPSYEQYF.